This T cell receptor (beta chain) stems from a study of OX40 agonist ivuxolimab in advanced cancers. As for the study more broadly: The costimulatory receptor OX40 (CD134) was targeted by ivuxolimab, a fully human IgG2 agonistic monoclonal antibody. The paper describes the monotherapy dose-escalation part (N of about 50 patients) of the phase I trial of ivuxolimab. Among the roughly 50 dose-escalation patients, some 20 had hepatocellular carcinoma, about 15 melanoma, 9 renal cell carcinoma and 9 head and neck cancer. Intravenous ivuxolimab was administered to patients every 2 weeks at six dose levels: 0.01, 0.1, 0.3, 1.5, 3 and 10 mg/kg. Three dose-escalation patients achieved partial responses, one with hepatocellular carcinoma and two with cutaneous melanoma. In the dose-escalation cohort, roughly four fifths of patients were male, and the mean age was roughly 60 years, with a range of roughly 23 to 85. The purpose of peripheral TCRbeta sequencing was to test whether ivuxolimab changed TCR sequence diversity and led to clonal T-cell expansion. Patients were allowed to have had prior anti-PD-1, anti-PD-L1 or anti-CTLA-4 therapy, and 40% to 45% of the dose-escalation patients had been treated with checkpoint inhibitors. Broader findings and caveats from the paper: Low levels of normalized T-cell clonal expansion were also shown by some nonresponding patients. After ivuxolimab, expanded clones were on average more numerous among CD8+ T cells than among CD4+ T cells. At doses of 0.1 to 3.0 mg/kg, clonal expansion of both CD4+ and CD8+ blood T cells was observed from baseline to week 6. The antigen specificity of the peripheral T cells that underwent clonal expansion was not determined. In partial responders in the 0.1-3.0 mg/kg groups, normalized peripheral clonal expansion was found to be among the lowest, especially among CD8+ T cells.

For this clone: This clone's antigen is unknown. Base qualities are not at hand, and no much larger clone is one base apart.

Patients with a history of autoimmune disease or receiving systemic immunosuppression were excluded from the trial. Peripheral blood for TCR sequencing was drawn from every dose cohort at baseline, at cycle 4 day 1 and at cycle 7 day 1. Samples were obtained from an open-label, multicenter, first-in-human phase I dose-escalation trial of ivuxolimab. Adults with locally advanced or metastatic melanoma, renal cell, hepatocellular, or head and neck squamous cell carcinoma were enrolled in the trial. Before TCR sequencing, CD4+ and CD8+ T cells were separately sorted from peripheral blood. The germline V and J ends show losses of 6 bases and 4 bases respectively, and no gene match explains 13 bases of the junction. Via the germline V gene, CDR1 is SGHDN and CDR2 FVKESK. Counted from cysteine to phenylalanine, this CDR3 has 16 amino acids. The entry retains the CDR3 DNA only, 48 bases that are in frame from base 1.

For sequencing of the TCRbeta CDR3 region, genomic DNA was extracted from the sorted cells. TCRbeta CDR3 regions were sequenced using the immunoSEQ Assay. The source is immuneACCESS, and TCRdb retained only in-frame sequences with V and J called. Part of the clones is not carried over; for the studies checked, unresolved V genes explain less than half of this, and the remainder is unexplained. This sample holds about 79,000 clones; 85% to 90% were observed only once. 10% to 15% of the sample comes from the top ten. This TCR was recovered from an adult with an advanced solid tumor such as melanoma, head and neck, liver or kidney cancer. The chain uses TRBV14 and TRBJ2-7; TRBD2 agrees with 9 junctional bases. The starting material was CD4+ or CD8+ T cells sorted from blood, obtained in a trial of the OX40 agonist ivuxolimab. At the DNA level, the sequence is TGTGCCAGCAGGGCGTCGGGGAGTAGCGGGAGATACGAGCAGTACTTC. It encodes CASRASGSSGRYEQYF.